This T cell receptor beta chain was obtained from a study of sequential checkpoint blockade in melanoma. The wider study: Patients were randomized 1:1 to nivolumab-then-ipilimumab or ipilimumab-then-nivolumab first-line.

There are 13 residues in the CDR3. Germline assignment: CDR1 MNHEY and CDR2 SMNVEV (reference sequence). V lost 0 bases, J lost 1 base, and 3 bases lay in between. This clone was seen more than once but under ten times. Treatment described: randomized to nivolumab then ipilimumab (arm A) or the reverse (arm B). Sorted cells were live CD3+CD8+, lacking CD19 and CD56, from PBMCs. Produced via immunoSEQ multiplex PCR; TCRdb's table is partial and in-frame only. The profile shows approximately 12,000 clones, 60% to 70% of them singletons. The chain joins TRBV27 to TRBJ2-5; D is ambiguous. The starting material was CD8+ T cells sorted from blood (inferred from file names), obtained from a patient given nivolumab and ipilimumab in sequence. The TCR originated in a human donor with melanoma. The CDR3 DNA reads as TGTGCCAGCAGTTTATCCTCCCAAGAGACCCAGTACTTC. Protein sequence: CASSLSSQETQYF.